This T cell receptor beta chain is drawn from a study of T cells in localized non-small cell lung cancer. Study conclusions and caveats: Greater T cell density in blood accompanied longer overall survival. Tumor showed lower T cell clonality than uninvolved adjacent lung, where it was highest. Analysis by sequencing included only one tumor region, so heterogeneity remains possible. In adjacent lung appeared a median 57 of the top 100 tumor clones.

Produced via immunoSEQ multiplex PCR; TCRdb's table is partial and in-frame only. The repertoire holds about 76,000 clones, with about 88% as singletons. The CDR3 runs to 17 residues. Germline assignment: CDR1 SGHVS and CDR2 FQNEAQ. The ends were cut back, 1 base at V and 1 base at J, with 16 bases in the middle. About this clone: The antigen remains unidentified.

J is TRBJ1-2 and V is TRBV7-8; D is unclear. The clonotype was recovered from a female donor aged 60 or older with stage I lung adenocarcinoma. The sample consisted of peripheral blood, taken before any cancer treatment. The CDR3 region is CASSLVFRKTVNYGYTF. CDR3 bases: TGTGCCAGCAGCTTAGTTTTCCGGAAGACGGTTAACTATGGCTACACCTTC.